This T cell receptor beta chain was captured in a study of beta chain features in type 1 diabetes (dated by TCRdb to the late 2010s). In the study overall: Patients and healthy donors did not differ in mean age, gender distribution, total cell number or subset yield. In the study, recently diagnosed type 1 diabetes patients and matched healthy donors were compared on the TCRB repertoires of their sorted circulating CD4+ T cell subsets. Regulatory and stem cell-like memory subsets were isolated from only 8 patients and roughly eight healthy donors, whereas naive and central memory subsets came from all 30 or so donors. A total of 85 million to 110 million sorted cells were examined across all samples, and RNA yield correlated strongly with the number of cells per subset. Beyond this particular receptor, the publication reports: Sequencing cDNA rather than genomic DNA could over-represent highly expressing activated cells, although activation and CD3 levels did not differ between groups. Because the HLA sub-analyses included only small numbers of individuals, any influence of HLA type on TCRB rearrangement was left unresolved. At VDJ recombination sites, type 1 diabetes patients had fewer insertions and more deleted nucleotides, which implies abnormalities in thymic rearrangement. The naive, central memory and regulatory TCRB repertoires appeared to resemble one another more closely among patients than among healthy donors. In all four CD4+ subsets, TCRB CDR3 length was moderately but significantly shorter in type 1 diabetes patients. Shorter templates might have been favored by PCR, but patient and control samples were amplified and corrected together, so both groups would have been affected equally by any skew.

From each donor, a single peripheral blood sample of around 120 mL on average was drawn into heparinised tubes. A BD FACSAria II and a panel including CD45RO, CCR7, CD25, CD127, CD95 and CD27 were used to sort naive, central memory, regulatory and stem cell-like memory CD4+ T cells. All sorted populations exceeded 95% purity. PBMCs were isolated immediately by Lymphoprep density gradient centrifugation and stained directly without culture. Samples were stained and sorted in pairs, with one healthy donor and one patient per experiment, so that batch effects were minimized. The germline V gene supplies CDR1 MNHEY and CDR2 SVGAGI. The V end loses 5 bases and the J end loses 7 bases, and a stretch of 12 bases separates them. The CDR3 covers 13 residues, taking in both the cysteine and the phenylalanine. Kept here is only the CDR3 DNA, which spans 39 bases and is read in frame from base 1. The entire amount of isolated RNA was reverse transcribed using the High Capacity cDNA Reverse Transcription Kit, so the sequenced TCRB transcripts were expressed ones. For stem cell-like memory T cell samples, survey-depth immunoSEQ sequencing was used, averaging about 940,000 total reads per sample. After sorted cells were lysed in RLT buffer, RNA was extracted with DNase-treated RNeasy Micro or Mini kits, with the choice depending on cell number. Each cell subset was processed separately to prevent cross-contamination, with patient and healthy donor samples processed together. The immunoSEQ multiplex PCR was used to amplify TCRB sequences from cDNA, generating 87-bp fragments that spanned the CDR3 region. Amplicons were sequenced on the Illumina HiSeq platform. Turning to the authors' computational methods: Synthetic template baselines were used to correct PCR bias computationally, reads within Hamming distance 2 were collapsed together, and singletons that could not be merged were discarded. Reads were aligned to IMGT to assign V, D and J genes, CDR3 length, and insertions or deletions at six rearrangement sites. Within each subset, clonotype counts were normalized to sorted cell number, after which true diversity and Gini coefficients were computed with the tcR R package. The overlap coefficient, calculated on TCRB nucleotide sequences, was used to measure repertoire sharing. TCRdb carries this immuneACCESS record with in-frame sequences only. Its versions omit some clonotypes, under half of them owing to an unresolved V gene in the studies checked, with the rest unexplained. For V, J and clone size, that table is used; D and trimming come from the DNA. The sample table records roughly 14,000 clones; around two fifths of these occur just once. About 0.5% of the sample lies in the top ten.

On this clone itself: No cognate antigen has been identified for it. It has no much larger one-base neighbor in the sample; base qualities were not kept.

The chain employs TRBV6-5 and TRBJ1-5; too little of a D gene remains to name it. The material sequenced was stem cell memory CD4+ T cells from blood. Per the publication, the cell subset or site label means: stem cell-like memory CD4+ T cells. The sequence derives from a middle-aged woman in good health. The nucleotide sequence is given as TGTGCCAGCAGTGACCGCCCGGGGCAGCCCCAGCATTTT. This gives the protein CASSDRPGQPQHF.